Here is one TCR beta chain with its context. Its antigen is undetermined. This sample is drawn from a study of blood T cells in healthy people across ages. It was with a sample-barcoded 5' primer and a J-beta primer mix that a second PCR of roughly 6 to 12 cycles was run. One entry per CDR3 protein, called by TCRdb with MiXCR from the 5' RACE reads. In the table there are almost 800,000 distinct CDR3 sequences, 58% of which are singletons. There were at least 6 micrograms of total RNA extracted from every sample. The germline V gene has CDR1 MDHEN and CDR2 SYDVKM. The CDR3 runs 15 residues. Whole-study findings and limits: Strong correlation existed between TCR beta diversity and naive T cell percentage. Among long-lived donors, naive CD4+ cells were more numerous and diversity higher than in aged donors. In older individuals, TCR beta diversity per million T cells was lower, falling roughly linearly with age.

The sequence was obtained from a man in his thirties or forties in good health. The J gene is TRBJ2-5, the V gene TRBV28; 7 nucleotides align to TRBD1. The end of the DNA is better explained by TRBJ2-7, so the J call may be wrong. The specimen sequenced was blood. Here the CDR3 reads CASRGPGQSSYEQYF. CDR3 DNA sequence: TGTGCCAGCAGGGGCCCGGGACAGAGCTCCTACGAGCAGTACTTC.